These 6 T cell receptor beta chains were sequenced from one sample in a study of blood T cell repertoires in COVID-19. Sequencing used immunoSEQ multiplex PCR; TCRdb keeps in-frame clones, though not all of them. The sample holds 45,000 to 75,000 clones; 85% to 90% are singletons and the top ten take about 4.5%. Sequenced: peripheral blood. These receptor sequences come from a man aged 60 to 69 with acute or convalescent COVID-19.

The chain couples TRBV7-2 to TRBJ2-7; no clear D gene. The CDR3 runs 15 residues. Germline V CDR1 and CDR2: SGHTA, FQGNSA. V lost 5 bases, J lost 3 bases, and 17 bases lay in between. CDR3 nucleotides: TGTGCCAGCAGCCAAAGCAGCGTCGAATACTACGAGCAGTACTTC. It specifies CASSQSSVEYYEQYF.

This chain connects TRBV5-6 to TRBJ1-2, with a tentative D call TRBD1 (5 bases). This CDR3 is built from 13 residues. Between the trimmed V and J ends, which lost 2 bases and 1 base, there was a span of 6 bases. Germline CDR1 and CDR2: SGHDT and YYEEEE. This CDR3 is CASSFQGNYGYTF. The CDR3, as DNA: TGTGCCAGCAGCTTCCAGGGTAACTATGGCTACACCTTC.

CDR3 bases: TGTGCCAGCAGCCGTAGGGGACAGGGGAACACTGAAGCTTTCTTT. Its translation: CASSRRGQGNTEAFF. This chain uses TRBV11-2 with TRBJ1-1; TRBD1 aligns across 9 bases. CDR1 and CDR2 from the germline V gene are SGHAT and FQNNGV. V was pared by 5 bases and J by 1 base, with 5 bases of the junction left unmatched. CDR3 length: 15 residues.

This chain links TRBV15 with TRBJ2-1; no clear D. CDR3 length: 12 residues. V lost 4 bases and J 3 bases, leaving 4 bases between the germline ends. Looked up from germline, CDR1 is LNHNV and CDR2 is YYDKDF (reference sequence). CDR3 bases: TGTGCCACCAGCACGGGCTACAATGAGCAGTTCTTC. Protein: CATSTGYNEQFF.

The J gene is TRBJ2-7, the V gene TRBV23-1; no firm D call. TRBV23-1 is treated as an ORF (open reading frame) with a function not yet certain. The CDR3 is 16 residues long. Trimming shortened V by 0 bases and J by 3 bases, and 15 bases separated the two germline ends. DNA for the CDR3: TGCGCCAGCAGTCAATCTGAACGGTACCCACTCTACGAGCAGTACTTC. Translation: CASSQSERYPLYEQYF.

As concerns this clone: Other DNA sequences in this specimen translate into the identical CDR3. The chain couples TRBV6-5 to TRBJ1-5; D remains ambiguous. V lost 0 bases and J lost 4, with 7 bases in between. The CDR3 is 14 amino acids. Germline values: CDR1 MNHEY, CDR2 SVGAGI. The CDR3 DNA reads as TGTGCCAGCAGTTACTCGAGAGGGAATCAGCCCCAGCATTTT. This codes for CASSYSRGNQPQHF.